A single sample gave rise to the 15 T cell receptor beta chains below, sequenced in a study of vaccination and CD4 T cells after COVID-19. Regarding time point: late sampling 161 to 241 days after vaccination in three convalescent patients. From the PCR reads, TCRdb called clonotypes with MiXCR, one entry per CDR3 protein. The sample records some 28,000 distinct CDR3 sequences, about 50% being singletons. The input for sequencing was CD4+ T cells from blood, taken about 7 months after SARS-CoV-2 vaccination. All receptors derive from a human donor who had recovered from COVID-19.

The gene calls are TRBV7-2 and TRBJ2-5; D is uncertain. Germline V gene lookup returns CDR1 SGHTA and CDR2 FQGNSA. With 2 bases removed from V and 7 bases from J, the gap between germline ends came to 20 bases. This CDR3 has 16 amino acids. The CDR3 loop reads CASSLISSQALGTQYF. The CDR3 nucleotides are TGTGCCAGCAGCTTAATTAGTTCCCAGGCACTGGGGACCCAGTACTTC.

This clonotype showed up just a few times. This rearrangement joins TRBV19 to TRBJ2-7; 7 bases are a match to TRBD2. J gave up 7 bases and V 9 bases, and 21 bases lay outside the gene matches. The CDR3 has 16 amino acids. Germline CDR1 and CDR2: LNHDA and SQIVND (reference sequence). In DNA form, the CDR3 reads TGTGCCAGCTGGGAGGGAGGGGCCGTTCCTAGTTGGGAGCAGTACTTC. Protein product: CASWEGGAVPSWEQYF.

The chain uses TRBV7-2 and TRBJ2-1; D perhaps matches TRBD2 (5 bases). The CDR3 has 14 amino acids. CDR1 SGHTA and CDR2 FQGNSA come from the germline V gene. V was shortened by 0 bases and J by 2 bases, with 5 bases between the two germline ends. The CDR3, as DNA: TGTGCCAGCAGCTTAGCCGGGACCTACAATGAGCAGTTCTTC. The encoded protein is CASSLAGTYNEQFF.

The chain uses TRBV7-9 and TRBJ1-2; 9 bases map to TRBD1. CDR3 length equals 18 residues. Looked up from germline, CDR1 is SEHNR and CDR2 is FQNEAQ (reference sequence). Trimming at V came to 2 bases and at J to 8 bases, leaving 18 bases not matched to a gene. The DNA of the CDR3 is TGTGCCAGCAGCTTATCCCCGCCTTACAGGGGGCGCAAGGACGGCTACACCTTC. It codes for CASSLSPPYRGRKDGYTF.

This clonotype was picked up a small number of times. This chain uses TRBV7-9 with TRBJ2-1; D remains ambiguous. In germline, CDR1 is SEHNR, CDR2 FQNEAQ (reference sequence). The CDR3 is 16 residues long. Trimming shortened V by 5 bases and J by 1 base, and 15 bases separated the two germline ends. DNA for the CDR3: TGTGCCAGCAGCCCAGTCATTGCCACTTCCTACAATGAGCAGTTCTTC. Protein sequence: CASSPVIATSYNEQFF.

The V gene is TRBV7-8, the J gene TRBJ2-3; 7 nucleotides agree with TRBD2. The length of the CDR3 is 18 residues. The J segment lost 0 bases and the V segment lost 1 base, leaving 10 bases of the junction unmatched. Germline loops: CDR1 SGHVS, CDR2 FQNEAQ. The CDR3 DNA follows: TGTGCCAGCAGCTTAGGATGGAGGCGGGGGTTTAGCACAGATACGCAGTATTTT. Amino acid sequence: CASSLGWRRGFSTDTQYF. Together with reference TRBV7-8 and TRBJ2-3, the CDR3 gives the full variable domain: GAGVSQSPRYKVAKRGQDVALRCDPISGHVSLFWYQQALGQGPEFLTYFQNEAQLDKSGLPSDRFFAERPEGSVSTLKIQRTQQEDSAVYLCASSLGWRRGFSTDTQYFGPGTRLTVL.

About this clonotype: Since a much larger clone is just one base distant, this may be a read error. This chain connects TRBV20-1 to TRBJ2-4; 10 bases line up with TRBD2. The CDR3 is made up of 15 amino acids. Losses at the gene ends were 4 bases for V and 11 bases for J; bases not matched to a gene: 14. In germline, CDR1 is DFQATT, CDR2 SNEGSKA (reference sequence). CDR3 sequence (DNA): TGCAGTGCTACGGGGGCCCTAGCGGGAGCGGACTTTCAGTACTTC. This translates into CSATGALAGADFQYF.

In its sample, this clonotype was seen once. V and J are TRBV10-3 and TRBJ2-7; the match to TRBD1 covers 10 bases. The CDR3 contains 16 residues. The J segment lost 6 bases and the V segment lost 6 bases, leaving 14 bases of the junction unmatched. Germline V gives CDR1 ENHRY, CDR2 SYGVKD. In DNA form, the CDR3 reads TGTGCCATCAGGAGCTCAAGCGGACAGGGGGGACTCGAGCAGTACTTC. Amino acids: CAIRSSSGQGGLEQYF.

The chain combines TRBV24-1 with TRBJ2-1, with D tentatively TRBD2 (5 bases). This CDR3 has 13 residues. Trimming pared 4 bases from V and 6 bases from J, leaving 9 bases between. CDR1 and CDR2 from the germline V gene are KGHDR and SFDVKD. CDR3 sequence: CATSDPGINEQFF. The CDR3 region has the DNA TGTGCCACCAGTGACCCGGGAATCAATGAGCAGTTCTTC.

V usage is TRBV7-2 and J usage is TRBJ1-2, with 7 bases lining up with TRBD1. The CDR3 has 15 amino acids. Germline loops: CDR1 SGHTA, CDR2 FQGNSA. Trimming removed 2 bases from V and 4 bases from J; junction bases left unmatched: 7. The CDR3: CASSLTPDRAYGYTF. Written as DNA, the CDR3 is TGTGCCAGCAGCTTAACACCCGACAGGGCCTATGGCTACACCTTC.

The CDR3 DNA sequence: TGTGCCAGCAGGCCCGGGGGCACCGGGGAGCTGTTTTTT. As protein: CASRPGGTGELFF. V and J are TRBV27 and TRBJ2-2, with D possibly TRBD2 on 6 matching bases. The germline gives CDR1 MNHEY, CDR2 SMNVEV (reference sequence). This CDR3 contains 13 residues. The V end lost 6 bases, the J end lost 4 bases, and 9 bases lay between the germline ends.

This clonotype was seen a few times. The chain uses TRBV7-2 and TRBJ2-1; 7 bases fit TRBD2. The trim removed 4 bases at V and 1 base at J, leaving 7 bases unmatched. This CDR3 has 16 amino acids. Looked up from germline, CDR1 is SGHTA and CDR2 is FQGNSA. This chain's CDR3 is CASSWLPSGSYNEQFF. As DNA, the CDR3 is TGTGCCAGCAGCTGGCTCCCTAGCGGTTCCTACAATGAGCAGTTCTTC.

The chain couples TRBV6-4 to TRBJ2-6; 7 nucleotides match TRBD1. Germline V gives CDR1 MRHNA, CDR2 SNTAGT. This CDR3 has 16 amino acids. V lost 0 bases to trimming and J lost 1 base; unmatched junction nucleotides: 0. The CDR3 spells CASSDSTGSGANVLTF. The CDR3 coding sequence is TGTGCCAGCAGTGACTCGACAGGGTCTGGGGCCAACGTCCTGACTTTC.

This chain uses TRBV7-2 with TRBJ2-5; no definite D call. This CDR3 is built from 15 residues. Trimming took 1 base from V and 0 from J, leaving 9 bases between them. CDR1 is SGHTA and CDR2 is FQGNSA in the germline V gene. This CDR3 is CASSLVGKDQETQYF. CDR3 in DNA: TGTGCCAGCAGCTTAGTAGGAAAGGACCAAGAGACCCAGTACTTC.

This sequence joins TRBV7-6 and TRBJ1-5, with 7 bases that match TRBD1. V lost 5 bases, J lost 10 bases, and 8 bases stayed unmatched. The length of the CDR3 is 13 residues. Germline lookup yields CDR1 SGHVS and CDR2 FNYEAQ. The CDR3 sequence is CASSDRVGLPQHF. CDR3 coding DNA: TGTGCCAGCAGCGACAGGGTCGGTTTACCCCAGCATTTT.